A single sample gave rise to the 16 T cell receptor beta chains below, sequenced in a study of cytomegalovirus exposure and HLA in healthy donors. This PCR relied on a set of 60 Vbeta primers and 13 Jbeta primers. Repertoires were generated with immunoSEQ multiplex PCR, while TCRdb's copy carries only in-frame clones and drops some. The top ten clones hold about 1.2% of a sample with some 180,000 clones, under 9.5% of them seen once. Sequenced: PBMCs. These receptors all come from a young woman in good health and CMV-seropositive.

This clone was detected only a few times. The V gene is TRBV7-2, the J gene TRBJ2-1; 8 nucleotides agree with TRBD2. Germline V gene lookup returns CDR1 SGHTA and CDR2 FQGNSA. Losses at the gene ends were 1 base for V and 7 bases for J; bases not matched to a gene: 3. The CDR3 sequence is 14 residues long. In DNA, the CDR3 is TGTGCCAGCAGCTTAGTTCGACTAGCGAATGAGCAGTTCTTC. This gives the protein CASSLVRLANEQFF.

This clone was picked up a small number of times. The chain is built from TRBV5-6 and TRBJ1-1; D not resolved. Trimming pared 4 bases from V and 0 bases from J, leaving 22 bases between. This CDR3 has 18 residues. Germline V CDR1 and CDR2: SGHDT, YYEEEE. In DNA, the CDR3 is TGTGCCAGCAGCCATACGGAAGGAGCACTACTCATGAACACTGAAGCTTTCTTT. It specifies CASSHTEGALLMNTEAFF.

The chain combines TRBV10-1 with TRBJ1-2; no definite D call. Germline V gene data show CDR1 as WNHNN and CDR2 as SYGVQD (reference sequence). The CDR3 has 13 amino acids. V lost 3 bases and J 2 bases, leaving 7 bases between the germline ends. The CDR3 is CASSEKRNYGYTF. In DNA form, the CDR3 reads TGCGCCAGCAGTGAAAAGCGGAACTATGGCTACACCTTC.

The chain has TRBV9 and TRBJ2-7; D gene uncertain. Trimming shortened V by 3 bases and J by 3 bases, and 16 bases separated the two germline ends. The CDR3 covers 15 residues. CDR1 is SGDLS and CDR2 is YYNGEE in the germline V gene. The CDR3 region is CASSESNGPVYEQYF. CDR3 nucleotides: TGTGCCAGCAGCGAATCTAATGGGCCAGTCTACGAGCAGTACTTC. The whole variable domain, remainder taken from reference TRBV9 and TRBJ2-7, is DSGVTQTPKHLITATGQRVTLRCSPRSGDLSVYWYQQSLDQGLQFLIQYYNGEERAKGNILERFSAQQFPDLHSELNLSSLELGDSALYFCASSESNGPVYEQYFGPGTRLTVT.

This clone was seen more than once but under ten times. The rearrangement joins TRBV18 to TRBJ1-2; 11 bases match TRBD1. Per germline, CDR1 KGHSH and CDR2 LQKENI. V lost 2 bases, J lost 8 bases, and 16 bases stayed unmatched. CDR3 length equals 18 residues. CDR3 coding DNA: TGTGCCAGCTCACCATCAATTGCGGGACAGGGGGAGGCTAGAGGCTACACCTTC. Translating gives CASSPSIAGQGEARGYTF.

The chain combines TRBV5-6 with TRBJ2-7; weak D call: TRBD1 (5 bases). CDR1 is SGHDT and CDR2 is YYEEEE in the germline V gene. The V and J ends lost 3 bases and 2 bases respectively, with 15 bases between them. There are 15 residues in the CDR3. The CDR3, as DNA: TGTGCCAGCAGCTCCGTGGGCCAGGGTGCCTACGAGCAGTACTTC. It is translated as CASSSVGQGAYEQYF.

This clone came up a few times. The V gene is TRBV19, the J gene TRBJ1-1; TRBD1 agrees at 8 bases. Germline V gene sequence: CDR1 LNHDA, CDR2 SQIVND (reference sequence). Trimming at V came to 4 bases and at J to 3 bases, leaving 4 bases not matched to a gene. There are 14 residues in the CDR3. Written as DNA, the CDR3 is TGTGCCAGTAGTAAAACAGGGGGATACACTGAAGCTTTCTTT. It codes for CASSKTGGYTEAFF.

The chain is built from TRBV15 and TRBJ2-1, with 9 positions matching TRBD2. The germline CDR1 and CDR2 sequences are LNHNV and YYDKDF (reference sequence). The CDR3 has 23 residues. Trimming at V came to 2 bases and at J to 0 bases, leaving 23 bases not matched to a gene. The DNA of the CDR3 is TGTGCCACCAGCAGACACCGTGAGAGGGGGCTAGCGGGGCCCCAGAGCTCCTACAATGAGCAGTTCTTC. Translated: CATSRHRERGLAGPQSSYNEQFF.

The chain carries TRBV27 and TRBJ2-7; D is undetermined. V was clipped by 5 bases and J by 1 base, with 6 bases between them. This CDR3 region has 12 residues. The V gene's germline CDR1 is MNHEY and CDR2 SMNVEV (reference sequence). The CDR3 DNA reads TGTGCCAGCAGTGCCAGGTCCTACGAGCAGTACTTC. The encoded protein is CASSARSYEQYF.

This clone was picked up a small number of times. The CDR3 DNA follows: TGCGCCAGCAGCCCCTATGATAGCGGGCCCAGCACCGGGGAGCTGTTTTTT. As protein: CASSPYDSGPSTGELFF. The J gene is TRBJ2-2, the V gene TRBV5-1; 7 nucleotides line up with TRBD2. There are 17 residues in the CDR3. Per germline, CDR1 SGHRS and CDR2 YFSETQ. Trimming removed 4 bases from V and 4 bases from J; junction bases left unmatched: 13.

This clone has just a few counts. The V call is TRBV7-9, the J call TRBJ1-5; the D gene is possibly TRBD1 (5 bases). V gave up 5 bases and J gave up 6 bases, with 14 bases separating them. The CDR3 covers 14 residues. The germline CDR1 and CDR2 sequences are SEHNR and FQNEAQ (reference sequence). The CDR3 DNA reads TGTGCCAGCAGCCCGCTTGGGGGGGTTCAGCCCCAGCATTTT. This gives the protein CASSPLGGVQPQHF. Supplemented by reference TRBV7-9 and TRBJ1-5, the full variable domain reads DTGVSQNPRHKITKRGQNVTFRCDPISEHNRLYWYRQTLGQGPEFLTYFQNEAQLEKSRLLSDRFSAERPKGSFSTLEIQRTEQGDSAMYLCASSPLGGVQPQHFGDGTRLSIL.

The V gene is TRBV5-3, the J gene TRBJ1-1; D ambiguous. TRBV5-3 is an open reading frame, and its role is uncertain. The germline V and J ends were trimmed by 4 bases and 13 bases, with 11 bases remaining between them. This CDR3 has 10 residues. The CDR3 nucleotides read TGTGCCAGAAGCCTGCTAGCCCGTTTCTTT. This sequence encodes CARSLLARFF.

This clone was seen a few times. This chain connects TRBV10-1 to TRBJ2-3, with 8 bases that match TRBD1. The germline gives CDR1 WNHNN, CDR2 SYGVQD (reference sequence). The CDR3 runs 14 residues. J lost 4 bases, V lost 6 bases, and 6 bases had no gene match. The DNA of the CDR3 is TGCGCCAGCAGCCCAGGGGGCTACGCAGATACGCAGTATTTT. This encodes CASSPGGYADTQYF.

This clone occurred a few times. This chain joins TRBV5-6 and TRBJ2-7, with D uncertain. The CDR3 runs 13 residues. Germline CDR1 SGHDT, CDR2 YYEEEE. Trimming removed 5 bases from V and 4 bases from J, with 13 bases in between. DNA for the CDR3: TGTGCCAGCAGACCCCTTGCTAGGTACGAGCAGTACTTC. Its translation: CASRPLARYEQYF.

This clone was seen a handful of times. The chain is built from TRBV27 and TRBJ2-7; 7 bases are shared with TRBD1. The germline CDR1 and CDR2 sequences are MNHEY and SMNVEV (reference sequence). The J segment lost 0 bases and the V segment lost 5 bases, leaving 4 bases of the junction unmatched. There are 14 residues in the CDR3. CDR3 bases: TGTGCCAGCAGTCCGTGGGACAGCTCCTACGAGCAGTACTTC. It specifies CASSPWDSSYEQYF.

The chain combines TRBV7-7 with TRBJ2-3; 9 nucleotides align to TRBD2. J lost 5 bases, V lost 8 bases, and 17 bases had no gene match. This CDR3 spans 17 amino acids. Germline V gene sequence: CDR1 SSHAT, CDR2 FNYEAQ (reference sequence). The chain's CDR3 is CASAPGVAGAGGDTQYF. The CDR3 DNA sequence: TGTGCCAGCGCCCCCGGAGTAGCGGGGGCAGGGGGAGATACGCAGTATTTT.